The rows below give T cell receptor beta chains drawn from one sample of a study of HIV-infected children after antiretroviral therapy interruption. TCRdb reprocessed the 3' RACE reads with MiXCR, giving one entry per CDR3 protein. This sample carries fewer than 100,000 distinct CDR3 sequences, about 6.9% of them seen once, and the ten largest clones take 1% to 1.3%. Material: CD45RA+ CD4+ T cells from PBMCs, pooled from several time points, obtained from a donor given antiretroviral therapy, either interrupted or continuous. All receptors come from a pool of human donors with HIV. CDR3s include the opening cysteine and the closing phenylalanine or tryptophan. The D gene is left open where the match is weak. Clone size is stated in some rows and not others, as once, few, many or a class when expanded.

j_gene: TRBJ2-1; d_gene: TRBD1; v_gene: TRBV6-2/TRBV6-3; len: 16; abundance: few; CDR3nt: TGTGCCAGCAGCTCAGTACAGGGGTTCACCTACAATGAGCAGTTCTTC; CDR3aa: CASSSVQGFTYNEQFF
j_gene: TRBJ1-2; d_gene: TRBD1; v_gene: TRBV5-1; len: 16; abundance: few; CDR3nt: TGCGCCAGCAGCTTCCCCTCAGGGGGCCGGGACTATGGCTACACCTTC; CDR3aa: CASSFPSGGRDYGYTF
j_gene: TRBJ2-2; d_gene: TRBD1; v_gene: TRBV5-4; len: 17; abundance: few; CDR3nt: TGTGCCAGCAGCTTGGGGCTAGGGGGCCAGAACACCGGGGAGCTGTTTTTT; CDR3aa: CASSLGLGGQNTGELFF
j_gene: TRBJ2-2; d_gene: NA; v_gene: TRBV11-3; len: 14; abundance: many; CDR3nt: TGTGCCAGCAGCCCCCGGGGACTGGCCGGGGAGCTGTTTTTT; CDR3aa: CASSPRGLAGELFF
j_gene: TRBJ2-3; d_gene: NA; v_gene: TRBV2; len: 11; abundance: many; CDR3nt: TGTGCCAGCAGGTCGATAGATACGCAGTATTTT; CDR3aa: CASRSIDTQYF
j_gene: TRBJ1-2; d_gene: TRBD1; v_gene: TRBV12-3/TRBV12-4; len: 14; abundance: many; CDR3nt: TGTGCCAGCAGTTTAGTACAGGGGGCTGCTGGCTACACCTTC; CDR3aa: CASSLVQGAAGYTF
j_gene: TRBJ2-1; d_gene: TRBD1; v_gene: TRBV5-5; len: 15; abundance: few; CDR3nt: TGTGCCAGCAGCTTGGTAGACAGGGATAACAATGAGCAGTTCTTC; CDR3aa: CASSLVDRDNNEQFF
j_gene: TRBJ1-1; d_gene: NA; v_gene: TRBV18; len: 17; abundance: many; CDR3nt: TGTGCCAGCTCACCACAGGCAGGGGTGGGCTTGAACACTGAAGCTTTCTTT; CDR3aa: CASSPQAGVGLNTEAFF
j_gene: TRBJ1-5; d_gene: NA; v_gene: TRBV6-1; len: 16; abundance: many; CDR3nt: TGTGCCAGCAGTGAAGCAGGTTTTGGGGGAGGTCAGCCCCAGCATTTT; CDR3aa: CASSEAGFGGGQPQHF
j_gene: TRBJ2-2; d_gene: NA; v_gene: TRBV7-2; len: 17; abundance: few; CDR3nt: TGTGCCAGCAGCCCCCGGCCCCCAGGGTGGGACACCGGGGAGCTGTTTTTT; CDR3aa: CASSPRPPGWDTGELFF
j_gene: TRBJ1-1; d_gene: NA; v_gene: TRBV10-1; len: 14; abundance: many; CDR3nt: TGCGCCAGCAGACCGGGACCGTCGAACACTGAAGCTTTCTTT; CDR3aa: CASRPGPSNTEAFF
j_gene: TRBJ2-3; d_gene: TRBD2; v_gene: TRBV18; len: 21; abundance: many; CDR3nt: TGTGCCAGCTCACCGCCGGGGGGACTAGCGGGACCGTACCCTAGCACAGATACGCAGTATTTT; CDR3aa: CASSPPGGLAGPYPSTDTQYF
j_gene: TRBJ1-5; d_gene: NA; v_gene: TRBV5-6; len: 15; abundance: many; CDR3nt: TGTGCCAGCAGCTCGCGACGGTTTCTCAATCAGCCCCAGCATTTT; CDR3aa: CASSSRRFLNQPQHF
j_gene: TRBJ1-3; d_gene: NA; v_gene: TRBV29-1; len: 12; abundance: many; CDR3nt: TGCAGCGTTGTAACATCTGGAAACACCATATATTTT; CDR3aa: CSVVTSGNTIYF
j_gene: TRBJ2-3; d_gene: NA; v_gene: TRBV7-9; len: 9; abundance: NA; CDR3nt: TGTGCCAGCAGCACTAGTCCGGATTTT; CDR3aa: CASSTSPDF
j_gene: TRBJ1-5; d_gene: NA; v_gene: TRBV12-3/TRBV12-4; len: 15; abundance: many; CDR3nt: TGTGCCAGCACCAACAGGGTAATAAACAATCAGCCCCAGCATTTT; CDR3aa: CASTNRVINNQPQHF
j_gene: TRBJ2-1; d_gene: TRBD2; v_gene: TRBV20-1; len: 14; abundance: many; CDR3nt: TGCAGTGCCGCTGGGCAGCGGGGGCAGGGGGAGCAGTTCTTC; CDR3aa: CSAAGQRGQGEQFF
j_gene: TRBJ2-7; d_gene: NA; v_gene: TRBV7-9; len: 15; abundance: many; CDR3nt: TGTGCCAGCAGTGTACCCCCTAGCGAGGGCTACGAGCAGTACTTC; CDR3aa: CASSVPPSEGYEQYF
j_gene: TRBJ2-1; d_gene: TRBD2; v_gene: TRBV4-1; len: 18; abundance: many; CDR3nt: TGCGCCAGCAGCTCTCCCGGGACTAGAAGGGTCGCCTACAATGAGCAGTTCTTC; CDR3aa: CASSSPGTRRVAYNEQFF
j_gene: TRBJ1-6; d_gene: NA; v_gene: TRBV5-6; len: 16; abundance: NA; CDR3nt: TGTGCCAGCAGCCCCAGCCAGCAGGGTTTGAATTCACCCCTCCACTTT; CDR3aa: CASSPSQQGLNSPLHF
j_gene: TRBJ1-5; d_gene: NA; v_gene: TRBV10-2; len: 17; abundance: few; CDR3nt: TGCGCCAGCAGTGAGTCGATGTACGGCTATAGCAATCAGCCCCAGCATTTT; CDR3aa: CASSESMYGYSNQPQHF
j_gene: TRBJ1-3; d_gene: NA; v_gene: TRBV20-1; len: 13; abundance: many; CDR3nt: TGCAGTGCTAGCAGGGGCTTGGGAAACACCATATATTTT; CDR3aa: CSASRGLGNTIYF
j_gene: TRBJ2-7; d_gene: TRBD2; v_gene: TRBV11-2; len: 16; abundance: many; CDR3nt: TGTGCCAGCAGCTCTAGGGGGACTAGCGGACCCTACGAGCAGTACTTC; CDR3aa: CASSSRGTSGPYEQYF
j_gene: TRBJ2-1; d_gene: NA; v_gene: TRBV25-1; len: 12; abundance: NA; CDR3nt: TGTGCCAGCACCCGGCCCGGACAGGAGCAGTTCTTC; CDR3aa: CASTRPGQEQFF
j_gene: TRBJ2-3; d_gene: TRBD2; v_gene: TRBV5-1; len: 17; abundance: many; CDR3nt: TGCGCCAGCAGCTCTCCTAGCGGGGGGGCCTTCCCAGATACGCAGTATTTT; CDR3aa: CASSSPSGGAFPDTQYF
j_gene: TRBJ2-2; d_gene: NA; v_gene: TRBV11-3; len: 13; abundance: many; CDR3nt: TGTGCCAGCAGCTCCCGATCCCACGGGGAGCTGTTTTTT; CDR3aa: CASSSRSHGELFF
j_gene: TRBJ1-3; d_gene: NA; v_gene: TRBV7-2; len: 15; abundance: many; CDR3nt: TGTGCCAGCAGCTTAGTAGGCCAGTATGGAAACACCATATATTTT; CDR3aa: CASSLVGQYGNTIYF